The rows below give T cell receptor beta chains drawn from one sample of a study of regulatory T cells in long-lasting Graves disease. TCRdb ran MiXCR on the multiplex PCR reads and lists one entry per CDR3 protein. The sample lists hundreds of thousands of distinct CDR3 sequences, roughly 15% seen once, with 15% to 20% in the top ten. This sample also belongs to another study, concerning T cells in Graves' hyperthyroidism and ophthalmopathy.

The sequencing here drew on peripheral blood mononuclear cells (PBMCs), taken at new diagnosis, from a patient treated with antithyroid drugs. Every receptor here comes from a woman aged 25 to 39 with Graves disease. Each CDR3 is given with its conserved first and last residue. A D gene is named only where the DNA matches it firmly. Rows give clone size only sometimes, using once, few, many, or a class for an expanded clone.

D gene: .
V gene: TRBV6-1
clone size: many
J gene: TRBJ1-5
CDR3 protein: CASSPNQRGVSNQPQHF
CDR3 DNA: TGTGCCAGCAGCCCAAACCAACGCGGGGTTAGCAATCAGCCCCAGCATTTT

D gene: .
V gene: TRBV20-1
clone size: .
J gene: TRBJ2-3
CDR3 protein: CSAHSGGPGGFTDTQYF
CDR3 DNA: TGCAGTGCTCACAGCGGGGGGCCAGGGGGCTTCACAGATACGCAGTATTTT

D gene: .
V gene: TRBV6-1
clone size: many
J gene: TRBJ2-1
CDR3 protein: CASRTGTWGYNEQFF
CDR3 DNA: TGTGCCAGCAGAACCGGGACATGGGGCTACAATGAGCAGTTCTTC

D gene: TRBD1
V gene: TRBV7-9
clone size: many
J gene: TRBJ2-7
CDR3 protein: CASSPRTGDRSYEQYF
CDR3 DNA: TGTGCCAGCAGCCCTCGGACAGGGGATAGGTCCTACGAGCAGTACTTC

D gene: TRBD1
V gene: TRBV5-8
clone size: few
J gene: TRBJ1-1
CDR3 protein: CASSHQPGTAINTEAFF
CDR3 DNA: TGTGCCAGCAGCCATCAACCTGGGACAGCGATTAACACTGAAGCTTTCTTT

D gene: TRBD1
V gene: TRBV5-5
clone size: few
J gene: TRBJ2-3
CDR3 protein: CASSFSGQGTDTQYF
CDR3 DNA: TGTGCCAGCAGCTTCAGTGGACAGGGAACAGATACGCAGTATTTT

D gene: .
V gene: TRBV2
clone size: few
J gene: TRBJ2-5
CDR3 protein: CASTTGSEETQYF
CDR3 DNA: TGTGCCAGCACTACGGGGTCGGAAGAGACCCAGTACTTC

D gene: TRBD1
V gene: TRBV12-3/TRBV12-4
clone size: many
J gene: TRBJ1-5
CDR3 protein: CASSFSPRTGDQPQHF
CDR3 DNA: TGTGCCAGCAGTTTTTCCCCTCGGACAGGGGATCAGCCCCAGCATTTT

D gene: .
V gene: TRBV20-1
clone size: many
J gene: TRBJ2-1
CDR3 protein: CSATPAGTSRRFF
CDR3 DNA: TGCAGTGCCACCCCGGCGGGAACCTCCCGGCGGTTCTTC

D gene: TRBD2
V gene: TRBV27
clone size: many
J gene: TRBJ2-1
CDR3 protein: CASSFLAGGGNEQFF
CDR3 DNA: TGTGCCAGCAGCTTTCTAGCGGGAGGAGGTAATGAGCAGTTCTTC

D gene: .
V gene: TRBV20-1
clone size: .
J gene: TRBJ2-7
CDR3 protein: CSARFLGTGAYEQYF
CDR3 DNA: TGCAGTGCTAGGTTTCTCGGGACTGGGGCCTACGAGCAGTACTTC

D gene: .
V gene: TRBV30
clone size: .
J gene: TRBJ2-2
CDR3 protein: CAWSVVANTGELFF
CDR3 DNA: TGTGCCTGGAGTGTAGTAGCGAACACCGGGGAGCTGTTTTTT

D gene: .
V gene: TRBV29-1
clone size: many
J gene: TRBJ1-2
CDR3 protein: CSVEQSTGGYTF
CDR3 DNA: TGCAGCGTTGAGCAATCCACCGGAGGCTACACCTTC

D gene: .
V gene: TRBV24-1
clone size: .
J gene: TRBJ1-2
CDR3 protein: CATSDFGAQGLGGYTF
CDR3 DNA: TGTGCCACCAGTGACTTCGGTGCACAGGGATTGGGCGGCTACACCTTC

D gene: TRBD1
V gene: TRBV12-3/TRBV12-4
clone size: many
J gene: TRBJ1-2
CDR3 protein: CASSPGQGRGYTF
CDR3 DNA: TGTGCCAGCAGCCCCGGACAGGGACGAGGCTACACCTTC

D gene: .
V gene: TRBV18
clone size: few
J gene: TRBJ2-5
CDR3 protein: CASSPTSIVETQYF
CDR3 DNA: TGTGCCAGCTCCCCTACTTCGATTGTAGAGACCCAGTACTTC

D gene: .
V gene: TRBV27
clone size: .
J gene: TRBJ2-6
CDR3 protein: CASSLNPGTSGANVLTF
CDR3 DNA: TGTGCCAGCAGTCTAAACCCCGGGACCTCTGGGGCCAACGTCCTGACTTTC

D gene: .
V gene: TRBV14
clone size: many
J gene: TRBJ1-1
CDR3 protein: CASSQEIMRTVNTEAFF
CDR3 DNA: TGTGCCAGCAGCCAAGAGATCATGCGTACGGTGAACACTGAAGCTTTCTTT

D gene: .
V gene: TRBV18
clone size: few
J gene: TRBJ1-1
CDR3 protein: CASSPPGRGPGEAFF
CDR3 DNA: TGTGCCAGCTCACCGCCTGGTCGGGGACCTGGTGAAGCTTTCTTT

D gene: .
V gene: TRBV29-1
clone size: many
J gene: TRBJ2-1
CDR3 protein: CSVDMGRAIVGLVGQFF
CDR3 DNA: TGCAGCGTTGATATGGGCAGGGCGATTGTGGGGTTGGTGGGGCAGTTCTTC

D gene: TRBD1
V gene: TRBV5-1
clone size: few
J gene: TRBJ1-1
CDR3 protein: CASSPRQGEALTEAFF
CDR3 DNA: TGCGCCAGCAGCCCGAGACAGGGCGAGGCGCTGACTGAAGCTTTCTTT

D gene: .
V gene: TRBV10-3
clone size: .
J gene: TRBJ1-2
CDR3 protein: CAISEIGTDYGYTF
CDR3 DNA: TGTGCCATCAGTGAGATCGGGACGGACTATGGCTACACCTTC

D gene: TRBD1
V gene: TRBV29-1
clone size: many
J gene: TRBJ1-1
CDR3 protein: CSVAGQGSLHTEAFF
CDR3 DNA: TGCAGCGTTGCGGGACAGGGAAGTTTGCACACTGAAGCTTTCTTT

D gene: TRBD1
V gene: TRBV28
clone size: many
J gene: TRBJ2-7
CDR3 protein: CASSPPQGRYEQYF
CDR3 DNA: TGTGCCAGCAGCCCTCCACAGGGGCGCTACGAGCAGTACTTC

D gene: .
V gene: TRBV13
clone size: .
J gene: TRBJ2-1
CDR3 protein: CASSSFQGVVSYNEQFF
CDR3 DNA: TGTGCCAGCAGCTCCTTTCAGGGAGTCGTCTCCTACAATGAGCAGTTCTTC

D gene: TRBD2
V gene: TRBV7-6
clone size: .
J gene: TRBJ2-5
CDR3 protein: CAGSLGLAGGNQETQYF
CDR3 DNA: TGTGCCGGCAGCTTAGGACTAGCGGGAGGTAACCAAGAGACCCAGTACTTC

D gene: TRBD2
V gene: TRBV5-6
clone size: .
J gene: TRBJ2-2
CDR3 protein: CASSVTGGLATGELFF
CDR3 DNA: TGTGCCAGCAGTGTAACGGGGGGGCTAGCTACCGGGGAGCTGTTTTTT

D gene: .
V gene: TRBV7-2
clone size: many
J gene: TRBJ2-3
CDR3 protein: CASSWDGVDTQYF
CDR3 DNA: TGTGCCAGCAGCTGGGATGGGGTGGATACGCAGTATTTT

D gene: .
V gene: TRBV4-1
clone size: .
J gene: TRBJ2-1
CDR3 protein: CASSQAEYNEQFF
CDR3 DNA: TGCGCCAGCAGCCAAGCCGAGTACAATGAGCAGTTCTTC

D gene: .
V gene: TRBV29-1
clone size: .
J gene: TRBJ2-5
CDR3 protein: CSVGRTGQQETQYF
CDR3 DNA: TGCAGCGTTGGTCGGACGGGGCAGCAAGAGACCCAGTACTTC

D gene: .
V gene: TRBV19
clone size: .
J gene: TRBJ2-7
CDR3 protein: CASSWGRDGYEQYF
CDR3 DNA: TGTGCCAGTAGTTGGGGGCGGGACGGATACGAGCAGTACTTC

D gene: .
V gene: TRBV20-1
clone size: few
J gene: TRBJ2-7
CDR3 protein: CSARDGPYEQYF
CDR3 DNA: TGCAGTGCTCGGGACGGACCCTACGAGCAGTACTTC

D gene: TRBD1
V gene: TRBV20-1
clone size: few
J gene: TRBJ1-1
CDR3 protein: CSARVAQGANSEAFF
CDR3 DNA: TGCAGTGCTAGAGTAGCGCAGGGGGCAAATTCTGAAGCTTTCTTT

D gene: .
V gene: TRBV28
clone size: .
J gene: TRBJ2-4
CDR3 protein: CATVREPGNVQYF
CDR3 DNA: TGTGCCACCGTCCGGGAGCCGGGAAACGTTCAGTACTTC

D gene: .
V gene: TRBV20-1
clone size: many
J gene: TRBJ1-1
CDR3 protein: CSAREAGSTEAFF
CDR3 DNA: TGCAGTGCTAGAGAAGCGGGGAGCACTGAAGCTTTCTTT

D gene: .
V gene: TRBV2
clone size: .
J gene: TRBJ2-7
CDR3 protein: CASSEAAAHEQYF
CDR3 DNA: TGTGCCAGCAGTGAAGCTGCCGCCCACGAGCAGTACTTC

D gene: .
V gene: TRBV7-3
clone size: once
J gene: TRBJ2-5
CDR3 protein: CASSSLVKETQYF
CDR3 DNA: TGTGCCAGCAGCTCATTGGTGAAAGAGACCCAGTACTTC

D gene: TRBD2
V gene: TRBV7-3
clone size: .
J gene: TRBJ2-1
CDR3 protein: CASSLSGLAAYNEQFF
CDR3 DNA: TGTGCCAGCAGCTTAAGCGGACTAGCGGCGTACAATGAGCAGTTCTTC

D gene: .
V gene: TRBV28
clone size: many
J gene: TRBJ1-6
CDR3 protein: CASSFRVMGSYNSPLHF
CDR3 DNA: TGTGCCAGCAGTTTTAGGGTGATGGGGTCCTATAATTCACCCCTCCACTTT

D gene: .
V gene: TRBV29-1
clone size: many
J gene: TRBJ2-2
CDR3 protein: CSVEAPWARNTGELFF
CDR3 DNA: TGCAGCGTTGAAGCCCCCTGGGCTCGTAACACCGGGGAGCTGTTTTTT